These 32 T cell receptor beta chains were all obtained from the same sample, sequenced in a study of T cells in women clearing cervical HPV infection. Profiled with immunoSEQ multiplex PCR; TCRdb holds only in-frame clones, not every one. The listing records roughly 18,000 clones. The sample comprised blood buffy coat. These receptors were taken from a woman aged 18-70 years with a cervical HPV16 infection that either progressed to CIN3+ or cleared (not recorded which).

As to this clone: The read gets to within 3 residues of the CDR3 end, and the germline J gene fills in the rest. The V call is TRBV20-1, the J call TRBJ2-7, with 9 bases identical to TRBD1. Germline assignment: CDR1 DFQATT and CDR2 SNEGSKA (reference sequence). The V gene end was trimmed by 0 bases and the J gene end by 0 bases; junction bases not matched to a gene: 6. The CDR3 totals 16 residues. Partial CDR3 DNA: TGCAGTGCTAGAGATTTTTGGACAGGGGACTCCTACGAG. Translated, it gives CSARDFWTGDSYE. In full, the CDR3 is CSARDFWTGDSYEQYF.

As to this clone: The sequence runs out 3 residues before the end of the CDR3; the remainder is reconstructed from the germline J gene. The chain uses TRBV20-1 and TRBJ1-2; perhaps TRBD1 as D (6 bases). CDR1 is DFQATT and CDR2 is SNEGSKA in the germline V gene (reference sequence). This CDR3 is 15 amino acids long. V was trimmed by 5 bases and J by 6 bases, leaving 22 bases between them. The CDR3 here is CSARGTPVNRDGYTF. The sequenced CDR3 bases are TGCAGTGCTCGAGGGACACCAGTAAATAGGGATGGC.

As concerns this clone: The read halts 3 residues ahead of the CDR3 end, with the missing end drawn from the germline J gene. V usage is TRBV7-8 and J usage is TRBJ2-5; tentatively, D is TRBD2 (5 bases). Germline V gene data show CDR1 as SGHVS and CDR2 as FQNEAQ. Trimming removed 2 bases from V and 2 bases from J, with 15 bases in between. This CDR3 is 16 amino acids long. CDR3 DNA, as far as it was read: TGTGCCAGCAGCTTAAAGTCTAGCCGGAGGCAAGAGACC. Residues: CASSLKSSRRQET. The entire CDR3 sequence reads CASSLKSSRRQETQYF.

Comment on this clone: The read halts 3 residues ahead of the CDR3 end, with the missing end drawn from the germline J gene. The J gene is TRBJ1-5, the V gene TRBV7-8; no firm D call. Germline CDR1 SGHVS, CDR2 FQNEAQ. V was shortened by 1 base and J by 7 bases, with 11 bases between the two germline ends. The length of the CDR3 is 14 residues. The sequenced part of the CDR3 DNA is TGTGCCAGCAGCTTAGGGCCTTTTGAACAGCCC. Encoded protein: CASSLGPFEQP. The full CDR3 protein is CASSLGPFEQPQHF.

In regard to this clone: The CDR3 end falls 3 residues outside the read, so it is completed with the germline J gene. This sequence joins TRBV28 and TRBJ1-4; 7 bases align to TRBD1. V shed 5 bases and J 5 bases; nucleotides not matched to a gene: 5. Per the germline V gene, CDR1 is MDHEN and CDR2 is SYDVKM. The CDR3 runs to 14 residues. Incomplete CDR3 DNA: TGTGCCAGCAGTATACAGGGGAGGAATGAAAAA. Translating gives CASSIQGRNEK. The CDR3, in full, reads CASSIQGRNEKLFF.

For this clone: The missing CDR3 end, 3 residues past where the read stops, is filled in from the germline J gene. The chain is built from TRBV13 and TRBJ2-3; 9 nucleotides agree with TRBD1. After removal of 5 bases from V and 0 bases from J, the junction contained 6 bases not matched to a gene. CDR3 size: 16 residues. The germline V gene encodes CDR1 PRHDT and CDR2 FYEKMQ (reference sequence). CDR3 protein: CASSGGQGQSTDTQYF. The sequenced CDR3 bases are TGTGCCAGCAGCGGCGGACAGGGGCAAAGCACAGATACG.

Regarding this clone: Read sequence stops 3 residues before the CDR3 end, and the germline J gene provides the missing end. The genes are TRBV11-2 and TRBJ2-3; D gene ambiguous. Trimming removed 5 bases at V and 1 base at J, with 7 bases between. Looked up from germline, CDR1 is SGHAT and CDR2 is FQNNGV. The CDR3 length is 13 residues. The DNA read from the CDR3 is TGTGCCAGCAGCCGCGAGCGCACAGATACG. This sequence encodes CASSRERTDT. The complete CDR3 reads CASSRERTDTQYF.

A word on this clone: The read ends 3 residues before the CDR3 terminus; that terminus is restored from the germline J gene. The V call is TRBV19, the J call TRBJ2-5; 7 bases agree with TRBD1. This CDR3 has 14 amino acids. Losses at the gene ends were 4 bases for V and 1 base for J; bases not matched to a gene: 3. Germline assignment: CDR1 LNHDA and CDR2 SQIVND (reference sequence). CDR3 DNA, as far as it was read: TGTGCCAGTAGTACCGGGACAGCCCAAGAGACC. This gives the protein CASSTGTAQET. The CDR3 as a whole reads CASSTGTAQETQYF.

With regard to this clone: The CDR3 end lies 3 residues beyond the end of the read and is filled in from the germline J gene. The chain employs TRBV19 and TRBJ2-3; D perhaps matches TRBD1 (6 bases). The germline V gene encodes CDR1 LNHDA and CDR2 SQIVND (reference sequence). Trimming left V 9 bases short and J 6 bases short, with 16 bases between. This CDR3 region has 13 residues. CDR3 in amino acids: CASAKDRGDTQYF. CDR3 DNA (partial): TGTGCCAGCGCTAAGGACAGAGGGGATACG.

Regarding this clone: The CDR3 end falls 3 residues outside the read, so it is completed with the germline J gene. The gene calls are TRBV11-3 and TRBJ2-2; 7 nucleotides line up with TRBD1. The CDR3 extends over 13 amino acids. J gave up 4 bases and V 5 bases, and 1 base lay outside the gene matches. Germline V CDR1 and CDR2: SGHNT, YENEEA. This chain's CDR3 is CASSPGGTGELFF. CDR3 bases read: TGTGCCAGCAGCCCAGGGGGCACCGGGGAG.

In regard to this clone: The read terminates 3 residues before the CDR3 end, so the remaining end is supplied by the germline J gene. V usage is TRBV11-2 and J usage is TRBJ2-2, with 9 bases aligning to TRBD2. Germline CDR1 reads SGHAT; CDR2 reads FQNNGV. V shed 5 bases and J 8 bases; nucleotides not matched to a gene: 6. This CDR3 has 14 amino acids. The CDR3 protein is CASSPAGGRGELFF. The CDR3 bases that were read are TGTGCCAGCAGCCCAGCGGGGGGTCGGGGGGAG.

Points on this clone: The read terminates 3 residues before the CDR3 end, so the remaining end is supplied by the germline J gene. The chain employs TRBV4-1 and TRBJ1-1; 7 positions match TRBD1. The length of the CDR3 is 14 residues. V was pared by 2 bases and J by 5 bases, with 5 bases of the junction left unmatched. Germline V gives CDR1 MGHRA, CDR2 YSYEKL. CDR3: CASSQTGVGTEAFF. The sequenced part of the CDR3 DNA is TGCGCCAGCAGCCAAACAGGGGTAGGGACTGAA.

With regard to this clone: From the germline J gene comes the end of the CDR3, since the read stops 3 residues before it. The rearrangement links TRBV5-5 to TRBJ1-2, with 9 bases fitting TRBD1. CDR1 SGHKS and CDR2 YYEKEE come from the germline V gene (reference sequence). V lost 6 bases and J lost 4; bases outside the gene matches: 10. CDR3 length equals 15 residues. This CDR3 is CASILIRDRVYGYTF. Incomplete CDR3 DNA: TGTGCCAGCATCCTAATACGGGACAGGGTCTATGGC.

Concerning this clone itself: The CDR3 goes on 3 residues after the read ends, and that part is filled in from the germline J gene. The rearrangement uses TRBV7-8 and TRBJ1-2; TRBD1 is a possible D gene (6 bases). Germline assignment: CDR1 SGHVS and CDR2 FQNEAQ. The CDR3 totals 14 residues. The part of the CDR3 DNA that was read is TGTGCCAGCAGCCCCGCCCACAGGGTAGGCGGC. Protein sequence: CASSPAHRVGG. From start to end, the CDR3 is CASSPAHRVGGYTF.

Details on this clone: The sequenced fragment ends 3 residues before the CDR3 boundary, so the rest is inferred from the germline J gene. The chain carries TRBV5-1 and TRBJ2-1; 7 positions match TRBD1. This CDR3 region has 15 residues. Germline V gene lookup returns CDR1 SGHRS and CDR2 YFSETQ. Trimming cost V 5 bases and J 7 bases; bases outside gene matches: 12. The CDR3 reads CASRAEDRSLNEQFF. Partial CDR3 DNA: TGCGCCAGCAGGGCCGAGGACAGGTCGTTAAATGAG.

Notes on this clone: Read sequence stops 3 residues before the CDR3 end, and the germline J gene provides the missing end. This chain links TRBV20-1 with TRBJ2-1; TRBD2 matches 12 bases. The CDR3 spans 19 residues. Trimming at V came to 3 bases and at J to 1 base, leaving 13 bases not matched to a gene. The germline V gene has CDR1 DFQATT and CDR2 SNEGSKA (reference sequence). The CDR3 DNA, read in part, is TGCAGTGCTAGGGTGGATCAGGGGGGACTAGCGGGTTCCTACAATGAG. Residues: CSARVDQGGLAGSYNE. The whole CDR3 is CSARVDQGGLAGSYNEQFF.

Concerning this clone itself: A read error may account for a junction end that differs from germline. The CDR3 extends 3 residues past the end of the read, so its final part is completed from the germline J gene. The chain recombines TRBV2 with TRBJ2-3, with 11 positions matching TRBD2. Germline V gene data show CDR1 as SNHLY and CDR2 as FYNNEI. The CDR3 length is 14 residues. This chain's CDR3 is CASMLAGGTGTQYF. The part of the CDR3 DNA that was read is TGTGCCAGCATGCTAGCGGGGGGCACAGGTACG.

The DNA read from the CDR3 is TGTGCCAGCAGCTTAGTGCTGTCAGAAATCTACGAG. Protein: CASSLVLSEIYE. The complete CDR3 reads CASSLVLSEIYEQYF. The rearrangement links TRBV7-8 to TRBJ2-7; no clear D. The read stops 3 residues short of the end of the CDR3; the missing end is completed from the germline J gene. With 1 base removed from V and 3 bases from J, the gap between germline ends came to 13 bases. The CDR3 runs to 15 residues. Germline assignment: CDR1 SGHVS and CDR2 FQNEAQ.

For this clone: Read data end 3 residues before the CDR3 end; the end is taken from the germline J gene. The chain links TRBV11-2 to TRBJ1-3; 7 nucleotides match TRBD1. Germline CDR1 is SGHAT and CDR2 is FQNNGV. J lost 4 bases, V lost 4 bases, and 7 bases had no gene match. The length of the CDR3 is 15 residues. The CDR3 reads CASSSPQGFGNTIYF. Incomplete CDR3 DNA: TGTGCCAGCAGCTCACCACAGGGGTTCGGAAACACC.

A word on this clone: Read coverage stops 3 residues before the CDR3 terminus; the germline J gene supplies the remainder. J is TRBJ2-5 and V is TRBV7-9, with 8 bases identical to TRBD1. V shed 5 bases and J 2 bases; nucleotides not matched to a gene: 4. Germline lookup yields CDR1 SEHNR and CDR2 FQNEAQ (reference sequence). The CDR3 has 14 amino acids. CDR3 in amino acids: CASSGDRGQETQYF. The CDR3 bases that were read are TGTGCCAGCAGCGGCGACAGGGGTCAAGAGACC.

In terms of frequency, this clone is medium-sized. The sequence runs out 3 residues before the end of the CDR3; the remainder is reconstructed from the germline J gene. The chain is built from TRBV10-3 and TRBJ2-7; D might be TRBD1 (5 bases). This CDR3 contains 19 residues. From germline, CDR1 is ENHRY and CDR2 SYGVKD. V lost 2 bases, J lost 2 bases, and 25 bases lay in between. CDR3 sequence reads: CAISETGREKGLNPYEQYF. The part of the CDR3 DNA that was read is TGTGCCATCAGTGAGACAGGACGAGAGAAGGGGTTAAATCCCTACGAG.

Note on this clone: Read coverage stops 3 residues before the CDR3 terminus; the germline J gene supplies the remainder. V is TRBV2 and J is TRBJ2-7, with 7 bases that match TRBD1. The V gene's germline CDR1 is SNHLY and CDR2 FYNNEI. The CDR3 loop spans 14 amino acids. J lost 6 bases, V lost 3 bases, and 8 bases had no gene match. Partial CDR3 DNA: TGTGCCAGCAGTGATGGGACAGCCTTGGGCGAG. It codes for CASSDGTALGE. The entire CDR3 protein is CASSDGTALGEQYF.

Regarding this clone: Read sequence stops 3 residues before the CDR3 end, and the germline J gene provides the missing end. V is TRBV19 and J is TRBJ2-2; no definite D call. Trimming removed 3 bases from V and 2 bases from J, with 10 bases in between. The CDR3 is 15 residues long. Germline V lookup: CDR1 LNHDA, CDR2 SQIVND (reference sequence). Partial CDR3 DNA: TGTGCCAGTAGTATCCTTCCACTAAACACCGGGGAG. Its translation: CASSILPLNTGE. The CDR3 in its entirety is CASSILPLNTGELFF.

Of note for this clone: Sequencing ends 3 residues short of the CDR3 end; the germline J gene provides the rest. The chain employs TRBV30 and TRBJ1-2; a possible D gene is TRBD1 (6 bases). CDR1 and CDR2 from the germline V gene are GTSNPN and SVGIG (reference sequence). The CDR3 has 12 residues. The V gene lost 2 bases and the J gene lost 4 bases, with 8 bases spanning the gap. The DNA read from the CDR3 is TGTGCCTGGAGTACAGGGACCTATGGC. Protein sequence: CAWSTGTYG. The CDR3 in its entirety is CAWSTGTYGYTF.

Notes on this clone: The read ends 3 residues early relative to the CDR3; the germline J gene fills the gap. V is TRBV20-1 and J is TRBJ1-1, with D perhaps matching TRBD1 (6 bases). Germline lookup yields CDR1 DFQATT and CDR2 SNEGSKA (reference sequence). V shed 6 bases and J shed 4 bases, with 21 bases lying between them. This CDR3 contains 15 residues. The DNA read from the CDR3 is TGCAGTGCAAATGACCGCATGAGAGGGGGCACTGAA. Its protein product is CSANDRMRGGTE. In full, the CDR3 is CSANDRMRGGTEAFF.

Concerning this clone itself: The sequenced fragment ends 3 residues before the CDR3 boundary, so the rest is inferred from the germline J gene. J is TRBJ1-4 and V is TRBV6-1; no reliable D call. With 4 bases removed from V and 2 bases from J, the gap between germline ends came to 8 bases. From germline, CDR1 is MNHNS and CDR2 SASEGT. The CDR3 totals 14 residues. CDR3 amino acids: CASSVQWTNEKLFF. The sequenced part of the CDR3 DNA is TGTGCCAGCAGTGTCCAGTGGACTAATGAAAAA.

Worth noting for this clone: The read halts 3 residues ahead of the CDR3 end, with the missing end drawn from the germline J gene. The chain joins TRBV7-9 to TRBJ2-3; 7 nucleotides line up with TRBD2. CDR3 length: 15 amino acids. Germline CDR1 reads SEHNR; CDR2 reads FQNEAQ (reference sequence). Germline trimming cut 4 bases from V and 1 base from J; bases unmatched to any gene: 5. CDR3: CASSYLTSGTDTQYF. The CDR3 DNA, read in part, is TGTGCCAGCAGCTACCTAACTAGCGGCACAGATACG.

Concerning this clone itself: The read ends 3 residues early relative to the CDR3; the germline J gene fills the gap. The chain carries TRBV27 and TRBJ2-1; 9 bases line up with TRBD1. The V gene's germline CDR1 is MNHEY and CDR2 SMNVEV (reference sequence). V shed 5 bases, J shed 9 bases, and the junction held 8 bases outside the gene matches. The CDR3 is 14 residues long. The chain's CDR3 is CASSARQGVVEQFF. CDR3 bases read: TGTGCCAGCAGTGCACGACAGGGGGTAGTTGAG.

On this clone itself: Read sequence stops 3 residues before the CDR3 end, and the germline J gene provides the missing end. The chain couples TRBV4-1 to TRBJ1-3; TRBD1 is a possible D gene (5 bases). CDR3 length equals 16 residues. Germline V lookup: CDR1 MGHRA, CDR2 YSYEKL. Trimming pared 0 bases from V and 0 bases from J, leaving 9 bases between. The CDR3 region is CASSQEEGRSGNTIYF. The covered CDR3 bases are TGCGCCAGCAGCCAAGAAGAGGGGCGCTCTGGAAACACC.

Worth noting for this clone: The read is 3 residues too short to cover the CDR3 end, so that end is filled in from the germline J gene. The genes are TRBV2 and TRBJ2-5, with 11 bases fitting TRBD1. There are 15 residues in the CDR3. The V segment lost 4 bases and the J segment 4 bases; nucleotides outside the gene matches: 5. Germline V gene sequence: CDR1 SNHLY, CDR2 FYNNEI. Here the CDR3 reads CASSARGQGVETQYF. The CDR3 bases that were read are TGTGCCAGCAGTGCTCGGGGACAGGGGGTAGAGACC.

Note on this clone: The read ends 3 residues before the CDR3 terminus; that terminus is restored from the germline J gene. This chain uses TRBV7-2 with TRBJ1-2; 9 bases fit TRBD1. The J segment lost 7 bases and the V segment lost 5 bases, leaving 11 bases of the junction unmatched. Germline CDR1 reads SGHTA; CDR2 reads FQGNSA. CDR3 length equals 15 residues. The covered CDR3 bases are TGTGCCAGCAGCGCCGCCGGGACAGGGATGAGTGGC. Translated: CASSAAGTGMSG. The whole CDR3 reads CASSAAGTGMSGYTF.

Details on this clone: The CDR3 extends 3 residues past the end of the read, so its final part is completed from the germline J gene. The chain uses TRBV5-1 and TRBJ1-1; no clear D gene. Germline V gives CDR1 SGHRS, CDR2 YFSETQ. CDR3 length equals 14 residues. Trimming pared 3 bases from V and 3 bases from J, leaving 12 bases between. The CDR3 DNA, read in part, is TGCGCCAGCAGCTACGGGGTCTTGGACACTGAA. It translates to CASSYGVLDTE. The whole CDR3 sequence is CASSYGVLDTEAFF.